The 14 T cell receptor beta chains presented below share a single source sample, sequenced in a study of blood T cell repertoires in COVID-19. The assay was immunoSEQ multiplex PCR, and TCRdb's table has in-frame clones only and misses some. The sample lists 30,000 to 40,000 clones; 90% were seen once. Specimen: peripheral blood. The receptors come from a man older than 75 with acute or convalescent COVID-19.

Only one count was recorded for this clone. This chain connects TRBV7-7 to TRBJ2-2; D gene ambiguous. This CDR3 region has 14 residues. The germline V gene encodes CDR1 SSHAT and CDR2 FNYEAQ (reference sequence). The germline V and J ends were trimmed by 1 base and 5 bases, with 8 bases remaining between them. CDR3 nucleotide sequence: TGTGCCAGCAGCTTAGACAGCTATACCGGGGAGCTGTTTTTT. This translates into CASSLDSYTGELFF.

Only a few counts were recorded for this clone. The CDR3 DNA is TGTGCCAGCAGCTTGAGGGACAGGAACACTGAAGCTTTCTTT. This sequence encodes CASSLRDRNTEAFF. The J gene is TRBJ1-1, the V gene TRBV5-5, with TRBD1 matching over 7 bases. The CDR3 has 14 amino acids. Trimming removed 1 base from V and 1 base from J; junction bases left unmatched: 1. Germline V gives CDR1 SGHKS, CDR2 YYEKEE (reference sequence). Full variable domain (rest looked up from reference TRBV5-5 and TRBJ1-1): DAGVTQSPTHLIKTRGQQVTLRCSPISGHKSVSWYQQVLGQGPQFIFQYYEKEERGRGNFPDRFSARQFPNYSSELNVNALLLGDSALYLCASSLRDRNTEAFFGQGTRLTVV.

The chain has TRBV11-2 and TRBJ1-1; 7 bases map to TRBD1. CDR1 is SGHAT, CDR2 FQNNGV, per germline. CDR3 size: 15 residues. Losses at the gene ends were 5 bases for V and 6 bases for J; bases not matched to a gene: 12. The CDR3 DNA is TGTGCCAGCAGCGTCTACAGGGGCCTCTGGGCTGAAGCTTTCTTT. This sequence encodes CASSVYRGLWAEAFF.

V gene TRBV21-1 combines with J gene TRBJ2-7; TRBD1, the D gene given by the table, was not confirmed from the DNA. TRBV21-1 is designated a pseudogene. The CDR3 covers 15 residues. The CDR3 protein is CASSKAVQMNYEQYF. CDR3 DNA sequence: TGTGCCAGCAGCAAAGCGGTACAGATGAACTACGAGCAGTACTTC.

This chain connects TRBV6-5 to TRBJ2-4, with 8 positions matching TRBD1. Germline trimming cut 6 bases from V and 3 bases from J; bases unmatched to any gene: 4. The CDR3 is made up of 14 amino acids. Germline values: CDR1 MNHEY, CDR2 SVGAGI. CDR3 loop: CASSVQGGKNIQYF. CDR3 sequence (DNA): TGTGCCAGCAGCGTACAGGGGGGCAAAAACATTCAGTACTTC.

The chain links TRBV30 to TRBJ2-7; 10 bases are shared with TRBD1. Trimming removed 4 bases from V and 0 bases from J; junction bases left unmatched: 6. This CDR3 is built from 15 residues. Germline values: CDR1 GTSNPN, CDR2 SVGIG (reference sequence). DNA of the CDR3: TGTGCCTGGAAGCGGACAGGGGGTTCCTCCTACGAGCAGTACTTC. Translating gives CAWKRTGGSSYEQYF.

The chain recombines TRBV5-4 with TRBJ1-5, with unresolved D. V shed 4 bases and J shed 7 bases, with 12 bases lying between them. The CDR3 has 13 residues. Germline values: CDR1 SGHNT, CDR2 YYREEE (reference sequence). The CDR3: CASSHDEGQPQHF. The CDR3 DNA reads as TGTGCCAGCAGCCATGACGAGGGCCAGCCCCAGCATTTT. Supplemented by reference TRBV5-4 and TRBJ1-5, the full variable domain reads ETGVTQSPTHLIKTRGQQVTLRCSSQSGHNTVSWYQQALGQGPQFIFQYYREEENGRGNFPPRFSGLQFPNYSSELNVNALELDDSALYLCASSHDEGQPQHFGDGTRLSIL.

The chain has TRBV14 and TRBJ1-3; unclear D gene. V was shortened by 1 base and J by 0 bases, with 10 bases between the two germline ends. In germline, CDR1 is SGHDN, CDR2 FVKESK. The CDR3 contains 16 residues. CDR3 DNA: TGTGCCAGCAGCCAAGTCGGTGCGGGCTCTGGAAACACCATATATTTT. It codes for CASSQVGAGSGNTIYF.

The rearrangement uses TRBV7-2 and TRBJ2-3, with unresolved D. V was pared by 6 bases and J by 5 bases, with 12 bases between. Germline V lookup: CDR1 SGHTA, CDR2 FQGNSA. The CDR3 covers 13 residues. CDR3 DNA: TGTGCCAGCAGAAACCCCTCAGGAGATACGCAGTATTTT. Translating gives CASRNPSGDTQYF.

CDR3 loop: CASGGAGLLNEKLFF. CDR3 nucleotide sequence: TGTGCCAGTGGGGGGGCAGGCCTCCTTAATGAAAAACTGTTTTTT. This chain links TRBV19 with TRBJ1-4; the D gene is possibly TRBD1 (6 bases). The CDR3 totals 15 residues. Trimming shortened V by 8 bases and J by 4 bases, and 17 bases separated the two germline ends. Germline loops: CDR1 LNHDA, CDR2 SQIVND (reference sequence).

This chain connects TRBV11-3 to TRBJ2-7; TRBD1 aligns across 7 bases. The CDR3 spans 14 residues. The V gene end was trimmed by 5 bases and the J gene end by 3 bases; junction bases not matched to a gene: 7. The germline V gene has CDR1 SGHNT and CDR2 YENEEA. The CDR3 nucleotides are TGTGCCAGCAGCCGCAGGGGACAGATCTACGAGCAGTACTTC. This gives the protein CASSRRGQIYEQYF. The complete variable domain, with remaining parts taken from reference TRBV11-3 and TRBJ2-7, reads EAGVVQSPRYKIIEKKQPVAFWCNPISGHNTLYWYLQNLGQGPELLIRYENEEAVDDSQLPKDRFSAERLKGVDSTLKIQPAELGDSAVYLCASSRRGQIYEQYFGPGTRLTVT.

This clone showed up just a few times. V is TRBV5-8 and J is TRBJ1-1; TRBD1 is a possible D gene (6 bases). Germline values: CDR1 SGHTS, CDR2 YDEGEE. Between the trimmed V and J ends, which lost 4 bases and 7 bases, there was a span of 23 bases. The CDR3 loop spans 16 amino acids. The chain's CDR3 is CASSRGPAGTSLEAFF. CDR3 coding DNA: TGTGCCAGCAGCCGGGGTCCCGCCGGGACAAGCCTTGAAGCTTTCTTT. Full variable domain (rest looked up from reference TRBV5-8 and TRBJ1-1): EAGVTQSPTHLIKTRGQQATLRCSPISGHTSVYWYQQALGLGLQFLLWYDEGEERNRGNFPPRFSGRQFPNYSSELNVNALELEDSALYLCASSRGPAGTSLEAFFGQGTRLTVV.

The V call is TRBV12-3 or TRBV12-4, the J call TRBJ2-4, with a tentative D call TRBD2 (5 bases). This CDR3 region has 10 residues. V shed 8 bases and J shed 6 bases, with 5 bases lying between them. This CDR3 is CASGGNIQYF. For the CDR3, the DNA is TGTGCCAGCGGAGGAAACATTCAGTACTTC.

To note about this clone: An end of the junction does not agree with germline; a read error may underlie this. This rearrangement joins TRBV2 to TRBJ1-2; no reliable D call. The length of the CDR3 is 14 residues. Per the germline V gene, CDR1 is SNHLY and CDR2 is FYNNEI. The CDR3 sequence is CASTEIVPDYGYTF. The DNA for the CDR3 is TGTGCCAGCACTGAAATCGTCCCTGACTATGGCTACACCTTC.